This T cell receptor beta chain was recovered during a study of regulatory T cells in long-lasting Graves disease. At the level of the study: Duration of antithyroid drug therapy among newly diagnosed Graves' patients was under 3 months.

To make TCR beta libraries, researchers used iRepertoire HTBI primers and Arm-PCR of CDR3 regions. MiXCR, applied by TCRdb to the multiplex PCR reads, yields one record per CDR3 protein. The table includes roughly 430,000 distinct CDR3 sequences, 15% to 20% detected once. Noted time point: newly diagnosed GD, antithyroid drugs for less than 3 months. The authors made the TCR library using RNA they extracted from PBMCs. The table lists this clonotype with many counts. The junction had 3 bases not matched to a gene; V was cut back by 2 bases and J by 4 bases. The CDR3 has 15 amino acids. The V gene's germline CDR1 is SGHTA and CDR2 FQGNSA. The same data also went into a second study, on T cells in Graves' hyperthyroidism and ophthalmopathy.

The chain uses TRBV7-2 and TRBJ1-1, with 11 positions matching TRBD1. The specimen comprised peripheral blood mononuclear cells (PBMCs), sampled at new diagnosis, from a patient treated with antithyroid drugs. This clonotype originated in a young woman with Graves disease. The CDR3, as DNA: TGTGCCAGCAGCTTAACCGGGACAGGGGGCACTGAAGCTTTCTTT. Its translation is CASSLTGTGGTEAFF.